These 20 T cell receptor beta chains were sequenced from one sample in a study of graft-versus-host responses after intestinal transplantation. TCRdb's copy holds only in-frame clones and misses some; the assay was immunoSEQ multiplex PCR. The sample includes more than 9,500 clones, around 84% of them seen just once. The specimen was PBMCs, collected approximately 320 days after intestinal transplant. The receptor set was obtained from a human patient who received an intestinal transplant, so some T cells may come from the graft donor.

V is TRBV28 and J is TRBJ2-2; D uncertain. CDR1 and CDR2 from the germline V gene are MDHEN and SYDVKM. The CDR3 length is 13 residues. V lost 3 bases and J lost 4, with 6 bases in between. The CDR3 coding sequence is TGTGCCAGCAGTTTGTCCAGCACCGGGGAGCTGTTTTTT. Protein sequence: CASSLSSTGELFF.

This sequence joins TRBV11-3 and TRBJ2-7; D remains ambiguous. This CDR3 region has 15 residues. V dropped 0 bases and J dropped 1 base, with 10 bases sitting between them. The germline CDR1 and CDR2 sequences are SGHNT and YENEEA. CDR3 loop: CASSLEEYGSYEQYF. The DNA of the CDR3 is TGTGCCAGCAGCTTAGAGGAGTACGGGTCCTACGAGCAGTACTTC.

The chain carries TRBV7-3 and TRBJ2-6, with 7 bases lining up with TRBD1. The CDR3 contains 17 residues. The trim removed 3 bases at V and 0 bases at J, leaving 5 bases unmatched. The germline V gene has CDR1 SGHTA and CDR2 FQGTGA. Written as DNA, the CDR3 is TGTGCCAGCAGCTTTTTGACAGGGCACTCTGGGGCCAACGTCCTGACTTTC. Translation: CASSFLTGHSGANVLTF.

This clone is a singleton in its sample. The chain carries TRBV28 and TRBJ2-1, with D tentatively TRBD1 or TRBD2 (5 bases each). CDR1 is MDHEN and CDR2 is SYDVKM in the germline V gene. The CDR3 extends over 15 amino acids. V lost 6 bases to trimming and J lost 2 bases, with 14 bases between them. The CDR3 region has the DNA TGTGCCAGCAGATCACGGGACCTTACCTACAATGAGCAGTTCTTC. This codes for CASRSRDLTYNEQFF.

J is TRBJ1-1 and V is TRBV9; tentatively, D is TRBD1 (5 bases). There are 14 residues in the CDR3. From germline, CDR1 is SGDLS and CDR2 YYNGEE. Trimming left V 2 bases short and J 1 base short, with 9 bases between. CDR3 sequence (DNA): TGTGCCAGCAGCGTTCAGGGTGAGAACACTGAAGCTTTCTTT. Residues: CASSVQGENTEAFF.

This clone was detected only a few times. The rearrangement uses TRBV7-9 and TRBJ1-2; D is unclear. This CDR3 has 11 residues. In germline, CDR1 is SEHNR, CDR2 FQNEAQ (reference sequence). V was shortened by 2 bases and J by 5 bases, with 3 bases between the two germline ends. CDR3 nucleotide sequence: TGTGCCAGCAGCTTACAGTATGGCTACACCTTC. This codes for CASSLQYGYTF.

V usage is TRBV9 and J usage is TRBJ2-3, with TRBD2 matching 12 bases. Trimming removed 3 bases from V and 0 bases from J; junction bases left unmatched: 11. The CDR3 has 19 amino acids. Germline CDR1 reads SGDLS; CDR2 reads YYNGEE. CDR3 sequence (DNA): TGTGCCAGCAGCGCCGGCCGACTAGCGGGAGAGGGGAGCACAGATACGCAGTATTTT. Amino acids: CASSAGRLAGEGSTDTQYF. The variable domain in full, with the rest retrieved from reference TRBV9 and TRBJ2-3, is DSGVTQTPKHLITATGQRVTLRCSPRSGDLSVYWYQQSLDQGLQFLIQYYNGEERAKGNILERFSAQQFPDLHSELNLSSLELGDSALYFCASSAGRLAGEGSTDTQYFGPGTRLTVL.

This clone occurred a few times. The genes are TRBV4-1 and TRBJ2-4; D is possibly TRBD2 (6 bases). V gave up 2 bases and J gave up 6 bases, with 11 bases separating them. This CDR3 spans 14 amino acids. Germline CDR1 reads MGHRA; CDR2 reads YSYEKL. CDR3 sequence (DNA): TGCGCCAGCAGCCAACCGGGAGTGGCAAACATTCAGTACTTC. Residues: CASSQPGVANIQYF.

Regarding this clone: One junction end disagrees with the germline gene, perhaps due to a read error. The rearrangement uses TRBV6-4 and TRBJ2-5; 13 nucleotides align to TRBD2. Germline V gives CDR1 MRHNA, CDR2 SNTAGT. CDR3 length equals 15 residues. CDR3 DNA: TGTGCCAGCAGTGAACTAGCGGGAGGGCAAGAGACCCGGTACTTC. Encoded protein: CASSELAGGQETRYF.

The rearrangement joins TRBV9 to TRBJ2-7; 11 bases are shared with TRBD2. The V and J ends lost 4 bases and 1 base, in that order; junction bases with no gene match: 4. The CDR3 contains 15 residues. Per the germline V gene, CDR1 is SGDLS and CDR2 is YYNGEE. CDR3 nucleotide sequence: TGTGCCAGCAGCCCCACTAGCGGGAGATCCTACGAGCAGTACTTC. This codes for CASSPTSGRSYEQYF.

The J gene is TRBJ2-1, the V gene TRBV4-1; 7 bases map to TRBD2. Per germline, CDR1 MGHRA and CDR2 YSYEKL. J gave up 2 bases and V 4 bases, and 11 bases lay outside the gene matches. This CDR3 comprises 17 residues. The CDR3 DNA reads TGCGCCAGCAGCCCCCCAGGTCTAGCGGAGACCTACAATGAGCAGTTCTTC. It yields the protein CASSPPGLAETYNEQFF.

The chain is built from TRBV2 and TRBJ2-7, with 8 bases that match TRBD2. The V gene end was trimmed by 7 bases and the J gene end by 5 bases; junction bases not matched to a gene: 19. The CDR3 totals 17 residues. The germline V gene encodes CDR1 SNHLY and CDR2 FYNNEI. The CDR3 DNA follows: TGTGCCAGCACCGAAGGTTTAGCGGGATACCCTCGGGACGAGCAGTACTTC. It codes for CASTEGLAGYPRDEQYF.

The chain carries TRBV28 and TRBJ2-5; D unresolved. V was cut by 5 bases and J by 7 bases, with 14 bases left in between. In germline, CDR1 is MDHEN, CDR2 SYDVKM. The CDR3 runs to 13 residues. Here the CDR3 DNA reads TGTGCCAGCAGTCCAGGCGGTTTACTGACCCAGTACTTC. It encodes CASSPGGLLTQYF.

J is TRBJ2-7 and V is TRBV27; D not certain. This CDR3 contains 9 residues. Trimming took 10 bases from V and 9 from J, leaving 10 bases between them. Germline-derived CDR1 and CDR2 are MNHEY and SMNVEV (reference sequence). This chain's CDR3 is CATSPRQYF. The CDR3 DNA follows: TGTGCCACCTCCCCCAGGCAGTACTTC.

The chain combines TRBV28 with TRBJ2-7; possible D gene TRBD1, 5 bases. The V gene lost 6 bases and the J gene lost 3 bases, with 12 bases spanning the gap. The germline CDR1 and CDR2 sequences are MDHEN and SYDVKM. CDR3 length: 13 residues. CDR3 coding DNA: TGTGCCAGCAGGACCAGGGCCCTCTACGAGCAGTACTTC. Encoded protein: CASRTRALYEQYF.

The rearrangement links TRBV5-1 to TRBJ2-1; D unresolved. CDR1 and CDR2 from the germline V gene are SGHRS and YFSETQ. This CDR3 spans 12 amino acids. Trimming removed 4 bases at V and 7 bases at J, with 9 bases between. The CDR3 sequence: CASSPSQNEQFF. The CDR3 DNA is TGCGCCAGCAGCCCTAGTCAAAATGAGCAGTTCTTC. The whole variable domain, filled in from reference TRBV5-1 and TRBJ2-1, reads KAGVTQTPRYLIKTRGQQVTLSCSPISGHRSVSWYQQTPGQGLQFLFEYFSETQRNKGNFPGRFSGRQFSNSRSEMNVSTLELGDSALYLCASSPSQNEQFFGPGTRLTVL.

This clone occurred once. The chain links TRBV25-1 to TRBJ2-7; D ambiguous. V was cut by 6 bases and J by 0 bases, with 9 bases left in between. The germline gives CDR1 MGHDK, CDR2 SYGVNS. The CDR3 is 13 amino acids. The CDR3 sequence: CASRRFGSYEQYF. In DNA form, the CDR3 reads TGTGCCAGCAGACGGTTTGGCTCCTACGAGCAGTACTTC.

This chain links TRBV7-9 with TRBJ1-1; 8 bases line up with TRBD1. CDR1 and CDR2 (germline): SEHNR, FQNEAQ (reference sequence). The CDR3 runs 15 residues. Germline trimming cut 3 bases from V and 1 base from J; bases unmatched to any gene: 4. The CDR3 bases are TGTGCCAGCAGCTTGACCAGGGGGCCGAACACTGAAGCTTTCTTT. This translates into CASSLTRGPNTEAFF.

The rearrangement uses TRBV5-5 and TRBJ1-4; D remains ambiguous. Trimming removed 4 bases at V and 8 bases at J, with 15 bases between. The germline V gene encodes CDR1 SGHKS and CDR2 YYEKEE (reference sequence). This CDR3 has 14 residues. The CDR3 loop reads CASSPFVSPEKLFF. The CDR3 DNA reads as TGTGCCAGCAGCCCGTTCGTCAGCCCCGAAAAACTGTTTTTT.

The chain employs TRBV4-2 and TRBJ1-3; possible D gene TRBD1, 6 bases. V lost 5 bases and J lost 0, with 17 bases in between. Germline V gives CDR1 LGHNA, CDR2 YNFKEQ. The CDR3 runs 17 residues. In DNA form, the CDR3 reads TGTGCCAGCAGCACCCATCCAGGGGATCACTCTGGAAACACCATATATTTT. Translating it yields CASSTHPGDHSGNTIYF.